The clone carrying this TCR beta chain was observed once. Trimming at V came to 3 bases and at J to 1 base, leaving 10 bases not matched to a gene. The CDR3 spans 16 residues. Per germline, CDR1 SGHDT and CDR2 YYEEEE. The data stem from a study of Ad26.COV2.S vaccination and SARS-CoV-2 variants. Whole-study context: The COV1001 Ad26.COV2.S trial arm included the donor. The vaccine Ad26.COV2.S was put into the muscle once, or twice with 56 days between.

Treatment given: roughly 18 received Ad26.COV2.S at low or high dose, single or two shots; several received placebo; per-sample allocation not given. Sample collection was performed on day 63 after the first vaccine or placebo injection. Vaccination used an Ad26 vector expressing Wuhan-strain SARS-CoV-2 spike. The data were produced by immunoSEQ multiplex PCR, yet TCRdb's version contains in-frame clones alone and is incomplete. Among about 420,000 clones, over 75% were seen once, and the ten largest hold around 3.6%. The source of this sequence is a person between 18 and 65 years old who received the Ad26.COV2.S COVID-19 vaccine or a placebo. V and J are TRBV5-6 and TRBJ2-7; 7 nucleotides line up with TRBD1. Sequencing was performed on peripheral blood, taken in a trial of Ad26.COV2.S vaccine versus placebo. The CDR3 DNA reads as TGTGCCAGCAGCTACCCGCCGGGACAGAGGTCCTACGAGCAGTACTTC. It codes for CASSYPPGQRSYEQYF.